This entry lists 8 T cell receptor beta chains sequenced from one sample in a study of T cells after somatic rescue of genetic block. TCRdb's copy holds only in-frame clones and misses some; the assay was immunoSEQ multiplex PCR. The data hold approximately 13,000 clones, with approximately 70% observed a single time. The sequenced sample was peripheral blood mononuclear cells (PBMCs). The receptors come from a boy aged 5-17 years.

This clone was picked up one time. This sequence joins TRBV29-1 and TRBJ1-3; 7 nucleotides agree with TRBD1. The last part of the DNA fits TRBJ2-2 better; the J call may be wrong. Germline values: CDR1 SQVTM, CDR2 ANQGSEA. This CDR3 region has 14 residues. CDR3 region: CSVVGGSNTGELFF. The CDR3 DNA reads TGCAGCGTTGTAGGGGGCTCCAACACCGGGGAGCTGTTTTTT.

The J gene is TRBJ2-5, the V gene TRBV5-1; 12 bases line up with TRBD1. Germline V gene lookup returns CDR1 SGHRS and CDR2 YFSETQ. Trimming at V came to 4 bases and at J to 0 bases, leaving 10 bases not matched to a gene. The CDR3 totals 18 residues. The CDR3 sequence: CASSRGTGGAGYQETQYF. CDR3 nucleotides: TGCGCCAGCAGCCGTGGGACAGGGGGCGCAGGGTACCAAGAGACCCAGTACTTC.

The gene calls are TRBV28 and TRBJ2-7; D gene ambiguous. Germline V gene data show CDR1 as MDHEN and CDR2 as SYDVKM. This CDR3 spans 10 amino acids. V lost 6 bases to trimming and J lost 5 bases, with 5 bases between them. The DNA for the CDR3 is TGTGCCAGCAGGAATAACGAGCAGTACTTC. It codes for CASRNNEQYF.

The table lists this clone with a count of one. The chain is built from TRBV7-3 and TRBJ2-7; 9 bases are shared with TRBD1. J lost 5 bases, V lost 3 bases, and 5 bases had no gene match. Germline values: CDR1 SGHTA, CDR2 FQGTGA. The CDR3 is 14 residues long. CDR3 DNA: TGTGCCAGCAGCTTCGGGACAGGGAATAACGAGCAGTACTTC. Translation gives CASSFGTGNNEQYF.

This clone is classed as medium-sized (0.01 to 0.1%). CDR3 region: CASLFGGLSNEQFF. CDR3 in DNA: TGTGCCAGCCTCTTCGGGGGTCTTAGTAATGAGCAGTTCTTC. The rearrangement links TRBV7-9 to TRBJ2-1; possible D gene TRBD2, 6 bases. The germline V gene encodes CDR1 SEHNR and CDR2 FQNEAQ (reference sequence). Trimming removed 8 bases from V and 7 bases from J, with 18 bases in between. The CDR3 covers 14 residues.

The V and J genes are TRBV5-4 and TRBJ2-1; maybe TRBD2 (7 bases). In germline, CDR1 is SGHNT, CDR2 YYREEE (reference sequence). Trimming stripped 7 bases from V and 10 bases from J, with 12 bases between. This CDR3 is built from 11 residues. As DNA, the CDR3 is TGTGCCAGCGGTAAGGGGGGGGAGCAGTTCTTC. Protein sequence: CASGKGGEQFF.

V and J are TRBV21-1 and TRBJ1-3; the DNA was not used to check the table's D call, TRBD1. TRBV21-1 represents a pseudogene. The length of the CDR3 is 15 residues. The CDR3 loop is CASSKEPSGRNTIYF. CDR3 sequence (DNA): TGTGCCAGCAGCAAAGAGCCGTCAGGGCGAAACACCATATATTTT.

J is TRBJ2-1 and V is TRBV6-6, with D perhaps matching TRBD1 (6 bases). Germline assignment: CDR1 MNHNY and CDR2 SVGAGI (reference sequence). Trimming stripped 6 bases from V and 3 bases from J, with 15 bases between. The CDR3 contains 15 residues. This chain's CDR3 is CASRHRVGLYNEQFF. The CDR3 DNA follows: TGTGCCAGCAGACACAGGGTAGGTCTCTACAATGAGCAGTTCTTC.